This T cell receptor beta chain emerged from a study of blood T cell repertoires in COVID-19. The wider study: From the United States, Italy and Spain came samples of acute and convalescent COVID-19. PBMCs, B-cell-depleted T cells, or T cells provided the cDNA or gDNA that made up the material.

To note about this clone: The same CDR3 can be traced to other DNA sequences in this sample.

From germline, CDR1 is SGDLS and CDR2 YYNGEE. The CDR3 contains 14 residues. Germline trimming cut 2 bases from V and 1 base from J; bases unmatched to any gene: 3. Original processing notes: Researchers report that nucleated cell counts were estimated from reference gene primer amplification. This table comes from immunoSEQ multiplex PCR, and its TCRdb copy is limited to in-frame clones, with some not included. V and J calls and clone size are those listed in that table; D and trimming were worked out from the DNA. Altogether about 59,000 clones are present, around three quarters being singletons, with the ten largest covering under 3.5%.

Sequences were obtained from peripheral blood. The chain joins TRBV9 to TRBJ2-7; 7 bases line up with TRBD2. The receptor comes from a man in his 60s with acute or convalescent COVID-19. CDR3 residues: CASSVASGSYEQYF. In nucleotides, the CDR3 is TGTGCCAGCAGCGTCGCTAGCGGATCCTACGAGCAGTACTTC.